This T cell receptor (beta chain) was captured in a study of human T cells and chemical hapten exposure. For the study at large: Each patient's scalp received weekly diphenylcyclopropenone throughout the approximately 24-week study. Women made up most patients, who had alopecia areata, totalis or universalis.

CDR1 and CDR2 from the germline V gene are LGHNA and YNFKEQ. V was cut by 1 base and J by 5 bases, with 10 bases left in between. The CDR3 covers 14 residues. The library attached unique molecular identifiers to individual cDNA molecules. Using its own MiXCR run on the RACE reads, TCRdb lists one record per CDR3 protein. The data contain around 62,000 distinct CDR3 sequences, 6.5% to 8.5% of them singletons. Findings and limits, study-wide: Patch test scores rose with PT1 expanded TCR counts, a positive correlation.

As for time point: pre-sensitization, week 0. Treatment noted: therapeutic diphenylcyclopropenone sensitization with weekly scalp DPC. In its sample, this clonotype was seen many times. Antigen unknown. The chain is built from TRBV4-2 and TRBJ2-3; no clear D. The sample here was whole blood, taken in connection with sensitization to the hapten diphenylcyclopropenone (DPC). The sequence was collected from a woman in her twenties or thirties with alopecia areata. Some clones in this sample may be carry-over from other donors' samples. CDR3 DNA: TGTGCCAGCAGCCAAGTCTTAAGAAAAGATACGCAGTATTTT. Translation: CASSQVLRKDTQYF.